The next 21 T cell receptor beta chains were all read from a single sample in a study of cytomegalovirus exposure and HLA in healthy donors. PCR employed 60 Vbeta and 13 Jbeta primers. Sequencing used immunoSEQ multiplex PCR; TCRdb keeps in-frame clones, though not all of them. The top ten clones hold 1.9% of a sample with tens of thousands of clones, roughly 78% of them seen once. Sequencing was performed on PBMCs. Receptors were obtained from a man aged 18-30 years in good health and CMV-seronegative.

This chain uses TRBV7-8 with TRBJ1-2; D is possibly TRBD1 (6 bases). The germline CDR1 and CDR2 sequences are SGHVS and FQNEAQ. The CDR3 is 16 amino acids. V was clipped by 0 bases and J by 2 bases, with 13 bases between them. The CDR3 region has the DNA TGTGCCAGCAGCTTAGCTGAAACAGGGCTGAACTATGGCTACACCTTC. Its translation is CASSLAETGLNYGYTF.

The rearrangement links TRBV7-9 to TRBJ2-3, with D perhaps matching TRBD2 (5 bases). In germline, CDR1 is SEHNR, CDR2 FQNEAQ (reference sequence). The CDR3 is 14 amino acids. Trimming took off 5 bases at V and 0 bases at J, with 9 bases between the two ends. The CDR3 sequence: CASSGSSSTDTQYF. Here the CDR3 DNA reads TGTGCCAGCAGCGGGAGTTCAAGCACAGATACGCAGTATTTT.

The chain has TRBV6-1 and TRBJ2-2; a weak D match, TRBD2 (6 bases). Trimming left V 4 bases short and J 4 bases short, with 16 bases between. The CDR3 consists of 16 residues. CDR1 and CDR2 (germline): MNHNS, SASEGT. The CDR3 DNA follows: TGTGCCAGCAGTGGAGCACGGGGGTTTGGCACCGGGGAGCTGTTTTTT. It codes for CASSGARGFGTGELFF.

The CDR3 sequence is CASSLWSWTGENIQYF. The CDR3 region has the DNA TGTGCCAGCAGCTTGTGGTCTTGGACGGGGGAAAACATTCAGTACTTC. V and J are TRBV5-6 and TRBJ2-4, with a weak D call TRBD2 (6 bases). The germline CDR1 and CDR2 sequences are SGHDT and YYEEEE. Between the trimmed V and J ends, which lost 1 base and 5 bases, there was a span of 16 bases. CDR3 length: 16 residues.

CDR3 bases: TGTGCCATCAGTGAGTCGGGCGGGGGAAGCACAGATACGCAGTATTTT. This translates into CAISESGGGSTDTQYF. V usage is TRBV10-3 and J usage is TRBJ2-3; the match to TRBD2 covers 7 bases. The CDR3 has 16 amino acids. Per the germline V gene, CDR1 is ENHRY and CDR2 is SYGVKD. V shed 0 bases and J 0 bases; nucleotides not matched to a gene: 3.

The chain combines TRBV7-3 with TRBJ2-7; 9 bases are shared with TRBD1. CDR1 SGHTA and CDR2 FQGTGA come from the germline V gene. After removal of 0 bases from V and 5 bases from J, the junction contained 5 bases not matched to a gene. This CDR3 spans 15 amino acids. CDR3 nucleotides: TGTGCCAGCAGCTTAACAGGGACAGGGATCAACGAGCAGTACTTC. Protein product: CASSLTGTGINEQYF.

The chain links TRBV27 to TRBJ2-7, with 7 positions matching TRBD2. CDR3 length: 15 amino acids. V dropped 3 bases and J dropped 0; count of bases not matched to a gene: 5. Germline lookup yields CDR1 MNHEY and CDR2 SMNVEV (reference sequence). This CDR3 reads CASSFGLAASYEQYF. The CDR3 DNA follows: TGTGCCAGCAGTTTTGGTCTAGCGGCCTCCTACGAGCAGTACTTC.

V and J are TRBV7-2 and TRBJ2-7, with 11 bases matching TRBD2. J lost 3 bases, V lost 4 bases, and 5 bases had no gene match. There are 15 residues in the CDR3. Germline V gene lookup returns CDR1 SGHTA and CDR2 FQGNSA. CDR3 sequence: CASSSAGTSGYEQYF. The CDR3 DNA is TGTGCCAGCAGCTCGGCCGGGACTAGCGGCTACGAGCAGTACTTC.

V is TRBV27 and J is TRBJ2-7; 10 bases are shared with TRBD2. There are 15 residues in the CDR3. With 5 bases clipped from V and 6 bases from J, the junction kept 10 bases outside the gene matches. In germline, CDR1 is MNHEY, CDR2 SMNVEV (reference sequence). CDR3 in amino acids: CASSQRLAGAGEQYF. The CDR3 bases are TGTGCCAGCAGTCAACGGCTAGCGGGAGCGGGCGAGCAGTACTTC.

This clone appeared a single time. The chain carries TRBV5-4 and TRBJ1-2; TRBD1 is a possible D gene (6 bases). CDR3 length equals 14 residues. Germline CDR1 SGHNT, CDR2 YYREEE (reference sequence). The germline V and J ends were trimmed by 4 bases and 4 bases, with 14 bases remaining between them. The CDR3 DNA reads TGTGCCAGCAGCGCGGACAGCGTTGTCTATGGCTACACCTTC. Translating it yields CASSADSVVYGYTF.

The V gene is TRBV5-1, the J gene TRBJ1-3; TRBD1 matches at 7 bases. V gave up 4 bases and J gave up 4 bases; unmatched junction bases: 8. CDR3 size: 15 residues. The germline gives CDR1 SGHRS, CDR2 YFSETQ. CDR3: CASSTRQGGGNTIYF. The CDR3 nucleotides read TGCGCCAGCAGCACCCGACAGGGCGGAGGAAACACCATATATTTT.

This clone occurred once. J is TRBJ2-7 and V is TRBV28, with 7 bases aligning to TRBD2. This CDR3 contains 16 residues. The junction had 10 bases not matched to a gene; V was cut back by 3 bases and J by 2 bases. Germline values: CDR1 MDHEN, CDR2 SYDVKM. The CDR3 DNA reads as TGTGCCAGCAGTTTCTCTTTAGCGGGCCTGACCTACGAGCAGTACTTC. This encodes CASSFSLAGLTYEQYF.

The chain couples TRBV14 to TRBJ2-3, with D maybe TRBD1 (5 bases). Germline V gives CDR1 SGHDN, CDR2 FVKESK. This CDR3 contains 15 residues. The ends were cut back, 2 bases at V and 3 bases at J, with 12 bases in the middle. The DNA for the CDR3 is TGTGCCAGCAGCCAATTTGACAGACGAACAGATACGCAGTATTTT. It translates to CASSQFDRRTDTQYF.

The chain recombines TRBV27 with TRBJ2-1, with TRBD2 identical over 13 bases. Trimming removed 5 bases from V and 7 bases from J; junction bases left unmatched: 17. The germline V gene has CDR1 MNHEY and CDR2 SMNVEV (reference sequence). The CDR3 extends over 19 amino acids. The CDR3 nucleotides are TGTGCCAGCAGTGCCTCCGGGACTAGCGGGATCCTGGGGAGAAATGAGCAGTTCTTC. Protein sequence: CASSASGTSGILGRNEQFF.

This clone was seen a few times. The chain links TRBV7-9 to TRBJ1-5; no clear D gene. Trimming shortened V by 2 bases and J by 0 bases, and 20 bases separated the two germline ends. The germline V gene has CDR1 SEHNR and CDR2 FQNEAQ (reference sequence). This CDR3 is 19 amino acids long. The CDR3 DNA follows: TGTGCCAGCAGCTTAACGGGAGAAATAAGTCCTTATAGCAATCAGCCCCAGCATTTT. Amino acid sequence: CASSLTGEISPYSNQPQHF.

This clone was seen a handful of times. The rearrangement joins TRBV29-1 to TRBJ2-7, with 7 bases aligning to TRBD1. V lost 7 bases and J lost 1; bases outside the gene matches: 4. This CDR3 region has 12 residues. Germline V lookup: CDR1 SQVTM, CDR2 ANQGSEA. In DNA, the CDR3 is TGCAGCGCTGAGACAGGGTCCTACGAGCAGTACTTC. Translated: CSAETGSYEQYF.

This clone was observed a few times. The chain combines TRBV6-5 with TRBJ1-1; D gene ambiguous. Deletions cut 6 bases from V and 1 base from J, with 9 bases between. CDR3 length: 13 amino acids. Germline loops: CDR1 MNHEY, CDR2 SVGAGI. The CDR3 protein is CASSLEGNTEAFF. Here the CDR3 DNA reads TGTGCCAGCAGCTTGGAGGGGAACACTGAAGCTTTCTTT.

The V and J genes are TRBV11-2 and TRBJ2-1, with a possible D match to TRBD2 (6 bases). Trimming pared 5 bases from V and 6 bases from J, leaving 11 bases between. Germline loops: CDR1 SGHAT, CDR2 FQNNGV. The CDR3 runs to 13 residues. The CDR3 loop is CASSRGTPNEQFF. In nucleotides, the CDR3 is TGTGCCAGCAGCCGCGGGACTCCCAATGAGCAGTTCTTC.

This chain uses TRBV7-9 with TRBJ2-5, with 8 bases identical to TRBD1. The junction had 5 bases not matched to a gene; V was cut back by 4 bases and J by 4 bases. Looked up from germline, CDR1 is SEHNR and CDR2 is FQNEAQ (reference sequence). CDR3 size: 14 residues. DNA for the CDR3: TGTGCCAGCAGCTCTCGGACAGGGACAGAGACCCAGTACTTC. Protein: CASSSRTGTETQYF.

The V gene is TRBV25-1, the J gene TRBJ2-7; the match to TRBD1 covers 8 bases. V gave up 8 bases and J gave up 4 bases; unmatched junction bases: 7. CDR3 length: 13 residues. Germline CDR1 reads MGHDK; CDR2 reads SYGVNS. The CDR3 region is CASERTGKYEQYF. CDR3 coding DNA: TGTGCCAGCGAGCGGACAGGGAAATACGAGCAGTACTTC.

The chain has TRBV19 and TRBJ1-1; possibly TRBD1 for D (6 bases). The length of the CDR3 is 14 residues. Per germline, CDR1 LNHDA and CDR2 SQIVND (reference sequence). V was shortened by 4 bases and J by 4 bases, with 13 bases between the two germline ends. In nucleotides, the CDR3 is TGTGCCAGTAGTAGAGACAGGTTGGTCACTGAAGCTTTCTTT. Encoded protein: CASSRDRLVTEAFF.